This TCR beta chain was retrieved from a study of blood T cell repertoires in COVID-19. About the study: COVID-19 samples collected from the United States, Italy and Spain covered acute and convalescent phases.

Under the authors' procedure: Cell counts per sample came from amplifying reference gene primers. Clones were sequenced by immunoSEQ multiplex PCR, and TCRdb holds only the in-frame ones, with some missing. From that table come the V and J calls and clone size; the DNA was used to work out D and trimming. There are approximately 88,000 clones in the sample; over 75% occur only once, and 14% lies in the top ten. Trimming took off 4 bases at V and 1 base at J, with 12 bases between the two ends. CDR1 is SGHDN and CDR2 is FVKESK in the germline V gene. This CDR3 has 15 amino acids. The source material was peripheral blood. This chain connects TRBV14 to TRBJ2-3; D gene ambiguous. The sequence was obtained from a woman in her 70s with acute or convalescent COVID-19. The CDR3: CASSLDGYGTDTQYF. Written as DNA, the CDR3 is TGTGCCAGCAGCCTTGACGGGTACGGCACAGATACGCAGTATTTT.